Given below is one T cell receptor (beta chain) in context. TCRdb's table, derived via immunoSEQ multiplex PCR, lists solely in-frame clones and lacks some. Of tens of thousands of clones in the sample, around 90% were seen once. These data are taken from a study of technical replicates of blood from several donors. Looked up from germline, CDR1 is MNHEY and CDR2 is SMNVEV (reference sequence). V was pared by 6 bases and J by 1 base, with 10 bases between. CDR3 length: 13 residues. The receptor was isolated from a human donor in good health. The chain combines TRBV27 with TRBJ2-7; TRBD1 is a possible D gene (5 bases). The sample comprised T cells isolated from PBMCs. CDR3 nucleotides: TGTGCCAGCAGCCCTAGACAGTCCTACGAGCAGTACTTC. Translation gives CASSPRQSYEQYF.